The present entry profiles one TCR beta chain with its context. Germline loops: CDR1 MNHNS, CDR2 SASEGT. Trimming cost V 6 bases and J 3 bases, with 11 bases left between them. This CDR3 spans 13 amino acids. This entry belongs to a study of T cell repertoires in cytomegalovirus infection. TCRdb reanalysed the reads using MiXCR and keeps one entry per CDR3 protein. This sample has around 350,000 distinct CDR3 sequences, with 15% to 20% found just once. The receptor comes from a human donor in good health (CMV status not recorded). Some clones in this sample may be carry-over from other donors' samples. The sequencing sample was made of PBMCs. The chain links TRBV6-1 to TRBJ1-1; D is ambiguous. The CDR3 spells CASSIPGYTEAFF. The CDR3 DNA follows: TGTGCCAGCAGCATACCTGGGTACACTGAAGCTTTCTTT.